These 31 T cell receptor beta chains came from one sample sequenced in a study of T cell changes during pregnancy in multiple sclerosis. Produced via immunoSEQ multiplex PCR; TCRdb's table is partial and in-frame only. The table has around 75,000 clones, approximately 88% seen once; the top ten hold approximately 0.88%. The starting material was peripheral blood, obtained in the first trimester of pregnancy. The receptor set was obtained from a female donor in good health, enrolled as a control in a pregnancy study.

The chain combines TRBV13 with TRBJ2-1; tentatively, D is TRBD2 (6 bases). Germline values: CDR1 PRHDT, CDR2 FYEKMQ (reference sequence). CDR3 length equals 16 residues. The V gene lost 5 bases and the J gene lost 4 bases, with 18 bases spanning the gap. The CDR3 loop reads CASSLQGLRLYNEQFF. CDR3 DNA sequence: TGTGCCAGCAGCCTTCAGGGACTTCGGTTGTACAATGAGCAGTTCTTC.

V gene TRBV10-2 combines with J gene TRBJ2-7; TRBD2 is a possible D gene (5 bases). CDR3 length equals 12 residues. V was cut by 8 bases and J by 4 bases, with 12 bases left in between. Germline V gene sequence: CDR1 WSHSY, CDR2 SAAADI. CDR3 loop: CASGEGRYEQYF. In DNA, the CDR3 is TGCGCCAGCGGAGAGGGAAGGTACGAGCAGTACTTC.

This chain joins TRBV10-3 and TRBJ1-5, with 8 bases that match TRBD1. The CDR3 consists of 15 residues. The germline V gene has CDR1 ENHRY and CDR2 SYGVKD. Trimming took 3 bases from V and 10 from J; bases not matched to a gene: 11. The CDR3 bases are TGTGCCATCAGTGACTATTTTGACAGGGGCCAACCCCAGCATTTT. This sequence encodes CAISDYFDRGQPQHF.

The V and J genes are TRBV6-6 and TRBJ1-1, with D possibly being TRBD1 (6 bases). From germline, CDR1 is MNHNY and CDR2 SVGAGI (reference sequence). The CDR3 totals 15 residues. V lost 6 bases to trimming and J lost 1 base, with 15 bases between them. CDR3 sequence reads: CASSLTDRSNTEAFF. The CDR3 nucleotides are TGTGCCAGCAGCCTAACCGACAGGTCGAACACTGAAGCTTTCTTT.

V and J are TRBV5-5 and TRBJ1-5; 7 nucleotides agree with TRBD1. From germline, CDR1 is SGHKS and CDR2 YYEKEE (reference sequence). The CDR3 sequence is 14 residues long. With V trimmed by 5 bases and J by 4 bases, 6 bases remained unmatched. The CDR3: CASRGPGGNQPQHF. The CDR3 DNA reads TGTGCCAGCAGGGGCCCAGGGGGAAATCAGCCCCAGCATTTT.

The chain has TRBV18 and TRBJ2-2; the D is unclear. From germline, CDR1 is KGHSH and CDR2 LQKENI. V lost 6 bases, J lost 5 bases, and 7 bases lay in between. CDR3 length: 12 amino acids. The CDR3 DNA is TGTGCCAGCTCCCCCGGGACCGGGGAGCTGTTTTTT. As protein: CASSPGTGELFF.

The chain has TRBV14 and TRBJ1-2; D perhaps matches TRBD1 (6 bases). V dropped 3 bases and J dropped 7 bases, with 18 bases sitting between them. Germline V gene sequence: CDR1 SGHDN, CDR2 FVKESK. The CDR3 extends over 15 amino acids. CDR3 bases: TGTGCCAGCAGCCACGACAGGCCGGTAAATGCTGGCTACACCTTC. This codes for CASSHDRPVNAGYTF.

The chain recombines TRBV4-3 with TRBJ2-5; D might be TRBD2 (5 bases). CDR3 length: 14 amino acids. The V end was cut by 0 bases, the J end by 5 bases, with 10 bases between. The germline V gene has CDR1 LGHNA and CDR2 YSLEER. The CDR3 spells CASSQETNWETQYF. The CDR3 DNA follows: TGCGCCAGCAGCCAAGAGACTAACTGGGAGACCCAGTACTTC.

This clone appeared once. This sequence joins TRBV7-2 and TRBJ2-3, with 9 nucleotides matching TRBD1. Germline V CDR1 and CDR2: SGHTA, FQGNSA. V lost 2 bases and J lost 5; bases outside the gene matches: 14. The CDR3 consists of 18 residues. The CDR3 DNA is TGTGCCAGCAGCTTAAAAGGGACAGGGCTCCTTATACAAGATACGCAGTATTTT. It is translated as CASSLKGTGLLIQDTQYF.

This clone showed up just once. The rearrangement links TRBV4-1 to TRBJ2-6; unclear D gene. This CDR3 is 15 amino acids long. The germline V and J ends were trimmed by 1 base and 0 bases, with 4 bases remaining between them. The germline V gene has CDR1 MGHRA and CDR2 YSYEKL. CDR3 coding DNA: TGCGCCAGCAGCCAAGTCCGCTCTGGGGCCAACGTCCTGACTTTC. This sequence encodes CASSQVRSGANVLTF.

The chain links TRBV9 to TRBJ1-3; D possibly corresponds to TRBD1 (5 bases). The CDR3 has 15 amino acids. Trimming pared 4 bases from V and 0 bases from J, leaving 11 bases between. Germline loops: CDR1 SGDLS, CDR2 YYNGEE. The CDR3 DNA reads as TGTGCCAGCAGCCTTGCAGGGAACTCTGGAAACACCATATATTTT. Residues: CASSLAGNSGNTIYF.

The chain recombines TRBV7-2 with TRBJ1-2; D is perhaps TRBD1 (6 bases). Germline CDR1 is SGHTA and CDR2 is FQGNSA. The V and J ends lost 4 bases and 7 bases respectively, with 22 bases between them. The CDR3 sequence is 16 residues long. The CDR3 reads CASSSFGGPLKGGYTF. The CDR3 bases are TGTGCCAGCAGCTCCTTCGGGGGGCCTCTAAAGGGTGGCTACACCTTC.

The chain recombines TRBV15 with TRBJ1-6; unclear D gene. Germline V lookup: CDR1 LNHNV, CDR2 YYDKDF (reference sequence). Trimming removed 5 bases from V and 4 bases from J, with 12 bases in between. This CDR3 comprises 15 residues. CDR3 region: CATSDKTNYNSPLHF. CDR3 in DNA: TGTGCCACCAGCGACAAGACAAATTATAATTCACCCCTCCACTTT. Full variable domain (rest looked up from reference TRBV15 and TRBJ1-6): DAMVIQNPRYQVTQFGKPVTLSCSQTLNHNVMYWYQQKSSQAPKLLFHYYDKDFNNEADTPDNFQSRRPNTSFCFLDIRSPGLGDTAMYLCATSDKTNYNSPLHFGNGTRLTVT.

This chain connects TRBV18 to TRBJ1-5; no reliable D call. This CDR3 has 15 amino acids. Germline V gene sequence: CDR1 KGHSH, CDR2 LQKENI. The germline V and J ends were trimmed by 6 bases and 3 bases, with 15 bases remaining between them. The CDR3 DNA sequence: TGTGCCAGCTCCCCGAAGGGAGCCGTCAATCAGCCCCAGCATTTT. It yields the protein CASSPKGAVNQPQHF.

The rearrangement links TRBV9 to TRBJ2-3; tentative D call: TRBD1 (6 bases). With 4 bases removed from V and 4 bases from J, the gap between germline ends came to 19 bases. The length of the CDR3 is 16 residues. Germline values: CDR1 SGDLS, CDR2 YYNGEE. The CDR3 loop reads CASSPFTGSDADTQYF. CDR3 bases: TGTGCCAGCAGCCCGTTCACAGGGAGTGATGCAGATACGCAGTATTTT.

The CDR3 region is CASSPGQGRTYEQYF. The CDR3 coding sequence is TGTGCCAGCAGCCCAGGACAGGGAAGGACCTACGAGCAGTACTTC. V and J are TRBV28 and TRBJ2-7; TRBD1 matches 8 bases. The CDR3 is 15 amino acids. V was pared by 6 bases and J by 2 bases, with 9 bases of the junction left unmatched. Germline CDR1 reads MDHEN; CDR2 reads SYDVKM.

The V call is TRBV9, the J call TRBJ2-7; D possibly corresponds to TRBD2 (6 bases). There are 15 residues in the CDR3. Germline V gene data show CDR1 as SGDLS and CDR2 as YYNGEE. Trimming left V 0 bases short and J 3 bases short, with 13 bases between. The CDR3 here is CASSVGPGAGYEQYF. CDR3 DNA sequence: TGTGCCAGCAGCGTAGGCCCGGGAGCCGGCTACGAGCAGTACTTC.

Only one count was recorded for this clone. The genes are TRBV27 and TRBJ1-3, with TRBD1 identical over 9 bases. The V and J ends lost 6 bases and 6 bases, in that order; junction bases with no gene match: 6. The CDR3 totals 14 residues. The germline CDR1 and CDR2 sequences are MNHEY and SMNVEV (reference sequence). The CDR3 bases are TGTGCCAGCAGGGCCGACAGGGGGGCAAACACCATATATTTT. Protein sequence: CASRADRGANTIYF.

J is TRBJ2-3 and V is TRBV5-1; D might be TRBD2 (5 bases). CDR3 length: 16 residues. Between the trimmed V and J ends, which lost 0 bases and 0 bases, there was a span of 11 bases. Germline-derived CDR1 and CDR2 are SGHRS and YFSETQ. Here the CDR3 reads CASSLVFEGSTDTQYF. The CDR3 bases are TGCGCCAGCAGCTTGGTGTTTGAGGGTAGCACAGATACGCAGTATTTT. Based on the CDR3 plus reference TRBV5-1 and TRBJ2-3, the full variable domain is KAGVTQTPRYLIKTRGQQVTLSCSPISGHRSVSWYQQTPGQGLQFLFEYFSETQRNKGNFPGRFSGRQFSNSRSEMNVSTLELGDSALYLCASSLVFEGSTDTQYFGPGTRLTVL.

The V gene is TRBV9, the J gene TRBJ2-3, with 8 bases identical to TRBD2. V gave up 0 bases and J gave up 4 bases; unmatched junction bases: 13. This CDR3 region has 18 residues. Germline-derived CDR1 and CDR2 are SGDLS and YYNGEE. CDR3 sequence (DNA): TGTGCCAGCAGCGTAGGAGGCGGGGGGACTGCAGGTGCAGATACGCAGTATTTT. Its protein product is CASSVGGGGTAGADTQYF.

The gene calls are TRBV29-1 and TRBJ1-1; perhaps TRBD1 as D (5 bases). There are 10 residues in the CDR3. Germline-derived CDR1 and CDR2 are SQVTM and ANQGSEA. V was cut by 6 bases and J by 10 bases, with 12 bases left in between. The CDR3 region has the DNA TGCAGCGTCGCTGACAGTGGAGCTTTCTTT. Translated, it gives CSVADSGAFF.

The rearrangement links TRBV11-3 to TRBJ1-1; D might be TRBD1 (5 bases). From germline, CDR1 is SGHNT and CDR2 YENEEA. Trimming took 5 bases from V and 4 from J, leaving 11 bases between them. CDR3 length: 13 amino acids. The CDR3 bases are TGTGCCAGCAGCACCCTAACAGGCACTGAAGCTTTCTTT. Translating it yields CASSTLTGTEAFF.

This clone has a single count. This chain uses TRBV7-2 with TRBJ1-2; D may be TRBD1 (6 bases). This CDR3 spans 12 amino acids. V was trimmed by 4 bases and J by 5 bases, leaving 8 bases between them. Germline CDR1 reads SGHTA; CDR2 reads FQGNSA. CDR3 nucleotides: TGTGCCAGCAGCTCTAGGGGGTATGGCTACACCTTC. Translated, it gives CASSSRGYGYTF.

V usage is TRBV6-6 and J usage is TRBJ1-2; no clear D gene. The CDR3 is 14 amino acids. V lost 0 bases, J lost 6 bases, and 11 bases lay in between. The germline gives CDR1 MNHNY, CDR2 SVGAGI (reference sequence). The CDR3 loop is CASSYSPDRDGYTF. The CDR3 DNA sequence: TGTGCCAGCAGTTACTCGCCCGACCGGGATGGCTACACCTTC.

The V and J genes are TRBV5-1 and TRBJ2-2; 8 nucleotides line up with TRBD1. Germline loops: CDR1 SGHRS, CDR2 YFSETQ. The CDR3 totals 15 residues. Trimming at V came to 2 bases and at J to 6 bases, leaving 6 bases not matched to a gene. CDR3 sequence (DNA): TGCGCCAGCAGCTTCCGGACAGGGCGCGCCGGGGAGCTGTTTTTT. Translation gives CASSFRTGRAGELFF.

The chain combines TRBV6-5 with TRBJ1-1; 11 positions match TRBD1. Looked up from germline, CDR1 is MNHEY and CDR2 is SVGAGI. There are 16 residues in the CDR3. After removal of 1 base from V and 1 base from J, the junction contained 2 bases not matched to a gene. The CDR3 loop reads CASSYFGTGGNTEAFF. CDR3 DNA: TGTGCCAGCAGTTACTTCGGGACAGGGGGGAACACTGAAGCTTTCTTT.

This chain connects TRBV6-1 to TRBJ2-7; the D is unclear. V shed 5 bases and J shed 3 bases, with 5 bases lying between them. The CDR3 has 11 amino acids. Looked up from germline, CDR1 is MNHNS and CDR2 is SASEGT. This chain's CDR3 is CASSPHYEQYF. CDR3 coding DNA: TGTGCCAGCAGTCCCCACTACGAGCAGTACTTC.

CDR3 in amino acids: CASSIVLGTANYGYTF. In nucleotides, the CDR3 is TGTGCCAGTAGTATAGTACTGGGGACAGCTAACTATGGCTACACCTTC. This chain links TRBV19 with TRBJ1-2; TRBD1 agrees at 7 bases. The CDR3 is 16 amino acids. Trimming took 1 base from V and 0 from J; bases not matched to a gene: 5. Germline V gene data show CDR1 as LNHDA and CDR2 as SQIVND (reference sequence).

In its sample, this clone was seen once. The genes are TRBV15 and TRBJ2-3; possible D gene TRBD1, 5 bases. This CDR3 has 18 amino acids. Germline CDR1 and CDR2: LNHNV and YYDKDF (reference sequence). V was trimmed by 1 base and J by 2 bases, leaving 19 bases between them. The CDR3 sequence: CATSRGHRLREATDTQYF. For the CDR3, the DNA is TGTGCCACCAGCAGAGGCCACAGGTTAAGAGAGGCCACAGATACGCAGTATTTT.

The CDR3, as DNA: TGTGCCAGCAGCGGGGGGACAGGCGAATCCTACGAGCAGTACTTC. Its translation is CASSGGTGESYEQYF. The chain couples TRBV9 to TRBJ2-7, with TRBD1 matching over 8 bases. This CDR3 contains 15 residues. V was pared by 3 bases and J by 1 base, with 6 bases of the junction left unmatched. Germline V gene data show CDR1 as SGDLS and CDR2 as YYNGEE. Full variable domain (outside the CDR3, taken from reference TRBV9 and TRBJ2-7): DSGVTQTPKHLITATGQRVTLRCSPRSGDLSVYWYQQSLDQGLQFLIQYYNGEERAKGNILERFSAQQFPDLHSELNLSSLELGDSALYFCASSGGTGESYEQYFGPGTRLTVT.

A single count supports this clone. V gene TRBV2 combines with J gene TRBJ1-6; 8 nucleotides agree with TRBD1. The CDR3 sequence is 16 residues long. CDR1 and CDR2 from the germline V gene are SNHLY and FYNNEI. J gave up 5 bases and V 8 bases, and 11 bases lay outside the gene matches. The CDR3 is CASSWTGRQNNSPLHF. The CDR3 DNA is TGTGCCAGCTCCTGGACAGGGAGACAAAATAATTCACCCCTCCACTTT.